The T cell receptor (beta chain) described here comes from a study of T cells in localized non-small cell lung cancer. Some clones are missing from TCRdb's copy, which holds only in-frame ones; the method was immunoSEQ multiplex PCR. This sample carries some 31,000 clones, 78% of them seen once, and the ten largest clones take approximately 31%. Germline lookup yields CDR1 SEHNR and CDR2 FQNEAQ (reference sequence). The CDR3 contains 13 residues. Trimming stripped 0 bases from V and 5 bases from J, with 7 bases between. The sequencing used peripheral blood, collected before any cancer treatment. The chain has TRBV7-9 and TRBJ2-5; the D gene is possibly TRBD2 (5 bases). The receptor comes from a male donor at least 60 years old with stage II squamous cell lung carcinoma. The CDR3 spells CASSLAGGETQYF. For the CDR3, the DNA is TGTGCCAGCAGCTTAGCCGGCGGGGAGACCCAGTACTTC.